A single TCR beta chain is shown here with its context. The CDR3 runs 18 residues. V was clipped by 5 bases and J by 0 bases; unmatched bases: 8. CDR1 is LGHDT, CDR2 YNNKEL, per germline (reference sequence). The data stem from a study of spatial heterogeneity in lung cancer. Time point of the sample: sample taken at primary tumor resection. Using its own MiXCR run on the 5' RACE reads, TCRdb lists one record per CDR3 protein. The sample has 39,000 or so distinct CDR3 sequences; 6.5% to 8.5% are singletons. This chain uses TRBV3-1 with TRBJ2-3; TRBD2 matches 13 bases. The source of this sequence is a male donor with early-stage non-small cell lung cancer. This material consisted of PBMCs, taken at surgery. The CDR3 spells CASSSPGLAGPSTDTQYF. CDR3 nucleotides: TGTGCCAGCAGCTCTCCGGGACTAGCGGGACCAAGCACAGATACGCAGTATTTT.